This is a list of T cell receptor beta chains from one sample in a study of shared clonotypes between healthy human individuals. This table comes from immunoSEQ multiplex PCR, and its TCRdb copy is limited to in-frame clones, with some not included. Of over 2,000,000 clones in the sample, approximately 92% were seen once. The specimen was naive CD8+ T cells from PBMCs. The receptors originated from a man between 18 and 29 years old in good health. Some clones in this sample may be carry-over from other donors' samples. Each CDR3 is given without its conserved first and last residue. D genes are given only for firm matches.

D gene: TRBD2
V gene: TRBV28
CDR3 protein: ASSFAGVDTGELF

D gene: -
V gene: TRBV30
CDR3 protein: AWSHSYEQY

D gene: TRBD1
V gene: TRBV29-1
CDR3 protein: SVVMTGGRTEAF

D gene: TRBD2
V gene: TRBV19
CDR3 protein: ASSIESGSSYEQY

D gene: -
V gene: TRBV19
CDR3 protein: ASSTDNYNEQF

D gene: -
V gene: TRBV7-9
CDR3 protein: ASSLAGEATPTNEKLF

D gene: -
V gene: TRBV2
CDR3 protein: ASSGEGMLPEAF

D gene: -
V gene: TRBV10-3
CDR3 protein: AISEPGRPDSGYT

D gene: -
V gene: TRBV6-1
CDR3 protein: ASRDIPYGYT

D gene: TRBD2
V gene: TRBV4-3
CDR3 protein: ASSTGTSDYEQY

D gene: -
V gene: TRBV7-6
CDR3 protein: ASSLASRTAPVPHEQF

D gene: -
V gene: TRBV9
CDR3 protein: ASSVDDGDSYEQY

D gene: TRBD1
V gene: TRBV30
CDR3 protein: AWSYTGQDGYT

D gene: -
V gene: TRBV14
CDR3 protein: ASSQRPGGTDTQY

D gene: -
V gene: TRBV19
CDR3 protein: ASSIDFGYEQY

D gene: TRBD2
V gene: TRBV9
CDR3 protein: ASSVEGLAGRPHEQY